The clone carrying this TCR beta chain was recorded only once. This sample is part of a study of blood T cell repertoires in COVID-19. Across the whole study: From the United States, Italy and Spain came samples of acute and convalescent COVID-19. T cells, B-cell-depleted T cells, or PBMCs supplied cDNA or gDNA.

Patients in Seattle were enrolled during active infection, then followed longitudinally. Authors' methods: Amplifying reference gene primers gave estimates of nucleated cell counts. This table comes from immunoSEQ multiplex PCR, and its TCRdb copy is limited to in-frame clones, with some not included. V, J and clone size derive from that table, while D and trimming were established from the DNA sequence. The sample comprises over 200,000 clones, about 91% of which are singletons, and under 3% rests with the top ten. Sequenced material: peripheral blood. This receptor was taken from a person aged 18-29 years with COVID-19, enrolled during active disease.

CDR3 region: CAGLRRRNTEAFF. The CDR3 DNA is TGTGCCGGGTTGCGTCGGAGGAACACTGAAGCTTTCTTT. This chain joins TRBV30 and TRBJ1-1; D gene ambiguous. From germline, CDR1 is GTSNPN and CDR2 SVGIG (reference sequence). V lost 8 bases and J 1 base, leaving 14 bases between the germline ends. CDR3 size: 13 residues.